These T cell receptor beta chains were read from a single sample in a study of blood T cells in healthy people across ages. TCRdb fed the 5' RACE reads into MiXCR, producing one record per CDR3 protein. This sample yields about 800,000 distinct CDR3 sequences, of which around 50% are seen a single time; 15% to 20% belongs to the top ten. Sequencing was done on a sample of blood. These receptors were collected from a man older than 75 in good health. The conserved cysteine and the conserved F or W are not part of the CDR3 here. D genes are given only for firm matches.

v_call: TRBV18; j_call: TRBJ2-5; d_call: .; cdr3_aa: ASSSGVETQY
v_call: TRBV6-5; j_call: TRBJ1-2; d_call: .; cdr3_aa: ASSQPGTPYGYT
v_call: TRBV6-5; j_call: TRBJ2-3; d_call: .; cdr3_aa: ASRSLDYNADTQY
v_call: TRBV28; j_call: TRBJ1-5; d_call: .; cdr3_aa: ASSLNQPQH
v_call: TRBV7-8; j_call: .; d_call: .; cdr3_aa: ASSLGLRIYEQY
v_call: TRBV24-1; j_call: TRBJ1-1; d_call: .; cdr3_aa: ATSDPRGESTEAF
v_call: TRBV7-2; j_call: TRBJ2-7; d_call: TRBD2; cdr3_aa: ASSYTSVYEQY
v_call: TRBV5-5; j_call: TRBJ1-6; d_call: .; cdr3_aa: ASSLSLNNSPLH
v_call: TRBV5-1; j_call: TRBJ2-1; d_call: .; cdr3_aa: ASSSQAGFSYNEQF
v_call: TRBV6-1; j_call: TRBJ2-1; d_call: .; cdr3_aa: ASSGSTRGKGEQF
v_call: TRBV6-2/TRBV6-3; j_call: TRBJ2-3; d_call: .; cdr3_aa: ASCQGGLGGTQY
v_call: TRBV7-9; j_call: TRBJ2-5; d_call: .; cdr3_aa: ASSLALFLEQY
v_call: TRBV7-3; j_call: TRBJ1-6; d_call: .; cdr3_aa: ASSLNGQGGSPLH
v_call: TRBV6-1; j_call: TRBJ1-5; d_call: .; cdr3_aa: VSSEPGPAQH
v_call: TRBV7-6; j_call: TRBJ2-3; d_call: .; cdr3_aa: ASSLVRGSDTQY
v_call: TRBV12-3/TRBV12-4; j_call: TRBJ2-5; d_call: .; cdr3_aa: AGSLTATGEETQY
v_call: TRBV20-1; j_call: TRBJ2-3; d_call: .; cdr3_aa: SAEDGQGGTDTQY
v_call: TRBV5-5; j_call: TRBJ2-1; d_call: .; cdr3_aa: ASSPMGQGSNEQF
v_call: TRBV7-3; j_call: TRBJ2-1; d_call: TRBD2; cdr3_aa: ASSLIGLSASGSGEQF
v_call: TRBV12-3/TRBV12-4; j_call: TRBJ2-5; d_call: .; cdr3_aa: ASSFTLVETQY
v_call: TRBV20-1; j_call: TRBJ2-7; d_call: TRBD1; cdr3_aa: SARDWGQGLVYEQY
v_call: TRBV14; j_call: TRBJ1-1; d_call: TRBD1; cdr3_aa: ASSQAGQTEAF
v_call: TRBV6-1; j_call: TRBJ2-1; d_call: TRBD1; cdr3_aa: ASSTRDRGNSYEQF
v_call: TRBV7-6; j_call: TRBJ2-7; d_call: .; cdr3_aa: ASSVRDNSHKQY
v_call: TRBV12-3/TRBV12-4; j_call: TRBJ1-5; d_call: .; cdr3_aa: ASRLSNQPQH
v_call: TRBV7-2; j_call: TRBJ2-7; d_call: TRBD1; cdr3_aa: ASSPGQGIKQY
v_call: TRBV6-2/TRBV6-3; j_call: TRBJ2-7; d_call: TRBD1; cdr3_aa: ASSHEATGASEQY
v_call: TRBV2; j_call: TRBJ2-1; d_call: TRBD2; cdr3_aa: ASSERRGDLNEQF
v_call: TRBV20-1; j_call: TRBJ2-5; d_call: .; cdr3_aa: SARQIQETRY
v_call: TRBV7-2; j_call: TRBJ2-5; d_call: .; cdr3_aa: ASSPDRFQETQY
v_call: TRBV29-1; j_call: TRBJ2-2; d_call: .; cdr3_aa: SGQAGLGGELF
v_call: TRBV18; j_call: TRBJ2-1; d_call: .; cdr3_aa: AATLGGTYNEQF
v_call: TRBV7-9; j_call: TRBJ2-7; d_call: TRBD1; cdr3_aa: ASSPRTGAQGEQY
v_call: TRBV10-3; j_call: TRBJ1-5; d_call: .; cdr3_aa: ATQRGNQPQH
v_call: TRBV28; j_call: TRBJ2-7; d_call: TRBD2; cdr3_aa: ASSSSSGHSYEQY
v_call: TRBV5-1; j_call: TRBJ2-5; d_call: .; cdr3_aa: ASSVRPKETQY
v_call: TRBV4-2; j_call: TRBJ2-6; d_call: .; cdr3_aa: ASSQEALVRDGANVLT
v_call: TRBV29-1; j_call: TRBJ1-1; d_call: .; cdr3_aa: SVEGRGLNTEAF
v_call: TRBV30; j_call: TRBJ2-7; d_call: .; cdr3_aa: ASTGTYEQY